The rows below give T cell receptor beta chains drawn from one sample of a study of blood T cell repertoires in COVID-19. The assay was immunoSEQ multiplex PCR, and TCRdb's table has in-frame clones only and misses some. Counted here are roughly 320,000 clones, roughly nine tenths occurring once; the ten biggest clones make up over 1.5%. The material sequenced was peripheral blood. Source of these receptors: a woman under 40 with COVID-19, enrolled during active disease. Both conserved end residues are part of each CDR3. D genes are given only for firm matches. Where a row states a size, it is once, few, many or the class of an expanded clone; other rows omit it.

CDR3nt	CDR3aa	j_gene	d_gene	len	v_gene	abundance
TGTGCCAGCAGCTTGGAGGGGCAGTACTATGGCTACACCTTC	CASSLEGQYYGYTF	TRBJ1-2	.	14	TRBV5-4	.
TGTGCCAGTAGCCCTAATTCGTTCTATGGCTACACCTTC	CASSPNSFYGYTF	TRBJ1-2	.	13	TRBV19	.
TGTGCCAGTCAGGGAACAGATACGCAGTATTTT	CASQGTDTQYF	TRBJ2-3	.	11	TRBV6-5	.
TGTGCCAGCAGCTTAGAATCCGCAGTTTCCGGAAACACCATATATTTT	CASSLESAVSGNTIYF	TRBJ1-3	.	16	TRBV7-2	.
TGTGCCAGCAGCTCGTGGGACAGGGTAAACTATGGCTACACCTTC	CASSSWDRVNYGYTF	TRBJ1-2	TRBD1	15	TRBV7-9	.
TGTGCCAGCAGTTTGAGTGCGAACACTGAAGCTTTCTTT	CASSLSANTEAFF	TRBJ1-1	.	13	TRBV27	.
TGTGCCAGCAGTCGCTACGGAGCTTTCTTT	CASSRYGAFF	TRBJ1-1	.	10	TRBV6-6	.
TGTGCCAGCAGTTTATCTACAGGGGGCCGTAATGAGCAGTTCTTC	CASSLSTGGRNEQFF	TRBJ2-1	TRBD1	15	TRBV27	.
TGTGCCAGCAGCCGAGCCCCGGGACAGGGGATCTATGGCTACACCTTC	CASSRAPGQGIYGYTF	TRBJ1-2	TRBD1	16	TRBV3-1/TRBV3-2	.
TGCGCCAGCAGTGCGGGGGACAGGGGGCGCGGGGGTCAGCCCCAGCATTTT	CASSAGDRGRGGQPQHF	TRBJ1-5	TRBD1	17	TRBV10-2	.
TGTGCCAGCGGAGGCGGAGGGGAGACCCAGTACTTC	CASGGGGETQYF	TRBJ2-5	.	12	TRBV28	.
TGTGCCAGCAGTCCCGGACTAGCGGGGAGTGAGCAGTTCTTC	CASSPGLAGSEQFF	TRBJ2-1	TRBD2	14	TRBV6-4	.
TGTGCCAGCAGCCGACAGGGGGCGAACACCGGGGAGCTGTTTTTT	CASSRQGANTGELFF	TRBJ2-2	TRBD1	15	TRBV5-4	.
TGTGCCAGCAGTGAATTCGGGACAGACTCACGCCCCCACTTT	CASSEFGTDSRPHF	TRBJ1-1	TRBD1	14	TRBV2	few
TGTGCCAGCAGCCGAAGACCTGACAGGGCGGGTGAAAAACTGTTTTTT	CASSRRPDRAGEKLFF	TRBJ1-4	TRBD1	16	TRBV7-9	.
TGTGCCAGCTCAGGCGGACAGAATGAAAAACTGTTTTTT	CASSGGQNEKLFF	TRBJ1-4	.	13	TRBV18	.
TGTGCCACATCCGGGACAGGGTCCACAGATACGCAGTATTTT	CATSGTGSTDTQYF	TRBJ2-3	TRBD1	14	TRBV7-9	.